These 29 T cell receptor beta chains were sequenced from one sample in a study of cytomegalovirus exposure and HLA in healthy donors. Primers included in the PCR were 60 Vbeta and 13 Jbeta primers. TCRdb's copy holds only in-frame clones and misses some; the assay was immunoSEQ multiplex PCR. Of 200,000 to 250,000 clones listed, roughly 84% were seen once; the top ten hold around 1.2%. Sample: PBMCs. The receptor source for this set is a human donor in good health.

The rearrangement uses TRBV6-5 and TRBJ1-5; D is perhaps TRBD1 (6 bases). Germline CDR1 reads MNHEY; CDR2 reads SVGAGI. The CDR3 extends over 14 amino acids. Between the trimmed V and J ends, which lost 3 bases and 4 bases, there was a span of 10 bases. The CDR3 sequence is CASSYWGPNQPQHF. CDR3 nucleotides: TGTGCCAGCAGTTATTGGGGGCCTAATCAGCCCCAGCATTTT.

The V and J genes are TRBV18 and TRBJ1-1; D possibly corresponds to TRBD1 (5 bases). Germline loops: CDR1 KGHSH, CDR2 LQKENI. The CDR3 runs to 12 residues. Trimming cost V 4 bases and J 4 bases, with 7 bases left between them. The CDR3, as DNA: TGTGCCAGCTCACACGACAGCACTGAAGCTTTCTTT. Residues: CASSHDSTEAFF.

Comments on this clone: Other nucleotide sequences in the sample specify the same CDR3. The genes are TRBV19 and TRBJ2-3, with 11 bases fitting TRBD2. The CDR3 runs to 14 residues. J was trimmed by 3 bases and V by 8 bases; bases with no gene match: 4. Germline loops: CDR1 LNHDA, CDR2 SQIVND (reference sequence). The CDR3 here is CASGTSGGTDTQYF. The DNA for the CDR3 is TGTGCCAGTGGGACTAGCGGAGGGACAGATACGCAGTATTTT.

The chain combines TRBV29-1 with TRBJ2-3; D gene ambiguous. V lost 3 bases, J lost 8 bases, and 15 bases lay in between. Germline CDR1 SQVTM, CDR2 ANQGSEA. This CDR3 is 13 amino acids long. The CDR3 DNA reads TGCAGCGTTGATCTGGAGATATATGGTACGCAGTATTTT. Translation gives CSVDLEIYGTQYF.

The sample holds a few counts of this clone. This chain uses TRBV11-2 with TRBJ1-1; D call uncertain. Trimming left V 1 base short and J 5 bases short, with 14 bases between. Looked up from germline, CDR1 is SGHAT and CDR2 is FQNNGV. This CDR3 spans 15 amino acids. CDR3 sequence reads: CASSLVRGYGTEAFF. CDR3 sequence (DNA): TGTGCCAGCAGCTTAGTGCGAGGGTATGGAACTGAAGCTTTCTTT.

V and J are TRBV27 and TRBJ2-7, with 9 nucleotides matching TRBD2. V was pared by 4 bases and J by 6 bases, with 10 bases of the junction left unmatched. Germline V CDR1 and CDR2: MNHEY, SMNVEV (reference sequence). CDR3 size: 15 residues. The CDR3 nucleotides read TGTGCCAGCAGTTCAGAAGCGGGAGGTACCCCCGAGCAGTACTTC. This codes for CASSSEAGGTPEQYF.

The chain recombines TRBV5-3 with TRBJ2-2; D is perhaps TRBD1 (5 bases). TRBV5-3 falls under the ORF class, with uncertain function. V lost 0 bases, J lost 7 bases, and 16 bases lay in between. There are 16 residues in the CDR3. The CDR3 sequence: CARSLDSRGRGGELFF. The CDR3 coding sequence is TGTGCCAGAAGCTTGGACTCTAGGGGCAGAGGCGGGGAGCTGTTTTTT.

The CDR3 nucleotides are TGTGCCAGCAGTGGGGGAGGTGTCTACGAGCAGTACTTC. This translates into CASSGGGVYEQYF. The rearrangement uses TRBV6-5 and TRBJ2-7; D is possibly TRBD2 (6 bases). V gave up 5 bases and J gave up 3 bases, with 11 bases separating them. The CDR3 loop spans 13 amino acids. Per germline, CDR1 MNHEY and CDR2 SVGAGI.

The genes are TRBV5-5 and TRBJ2-7, with D possibly being TRBD1 (5 bases). This CDR3 comprises 13 residues. Germline V gives CDR1 SGHKS, CDR2 YYEKEE (reference sequence). V was trimmed by 1 base and J by 5 bases, leaving 10 bases between them. The CDR3 coding sequence is TGTGCCAGCAGCTTGACAGGTAACCACGAGCAGTACTTC. Translated, it gives CASSLTGNHEQYF.

The chain employs TRBV11-2 and TRBJ2-3; 8 nucleotides agree with TRBD2. The germline V gene encodes CDR1 SGHAT and CDR2 FQNNGV. The CDR3 is 17 amino acids. Trimming cost V 0 bases and J 4 bases; bases outside gene matches: 9. CDR3 amino acids: CASSLDPAGVPPDTQYF. CDR3 nucleotides: TGTGCCAGCAGCTTAGATCCAGCGGGAGTCCCCCCAGATACGCAGTATTTT.

J is TRBJ2-3 and V is TRBV5-1; D ambiguous. Germline values: CDR1 SGHRS, CDR2 YFSETQ. The CDR3 has 13 residues. V lost 5 bases and J 4 bases, leaving 11 bases between the germline ends. CDR3 sequence (DNA): TGCGCCAGCAGAAGTAGCTCCCCAGATACGCAGTATTTT. It encodes CASRSSSPDTQYF.

This clone was recorded only once. This chain connects TRBV19 to TRBJ2-1; tentatively, D is TRBD1 (5 bases). The germline V gene has CDR1 LNHDA and CDR2 SQIVND (reference sequence). There are 15 residues in the CDR3. The V end lost 7 bases, the J end lost 1 base, and 14 bases lay between the germline ends. The CDR3 coding sequence is TGTGCCAGTACTCAGGGTTTCTCTTCCTACAATGAGCAGTTCTTC. Translated: CASTQGFSSYNEQFF.

The chain recombines TRBV7-2 with TRBJ2-2; a weak D match, TRBD1 (6 bases). The CDR3 totals 15 residues. The ends were cut back, 5 bases at V and 7 bases at J, with 17 bases in the middle. The germline CDR1 and CDR2 sequences are SGHTA and FQGNSA. The CDR3, as DNA: TGTGCCAGCAGCAAGAGGGGGAGAGAGGTCGGGGAGCTGTTTTTT. Its translation is CASSKRGREVGELFF.

CDR3 DNA sequence: TGCGCCAGCAGCTCCCTAGCGGAGGGGGGGGAGACCCAGTACTTC. Its translation: CASSSLAEGGETQYF. The J gene is TRBJ2-5, the V gene TRBV5-1; a weak D match, TRBD2 (7 bases). Germline assignment: CDR1 SGHRS and CDR2 YFSETQ. This CDR3 comprises 15 residues. The V end was cut by 3 bases, the J end by 5 bases, with 17 bases between.

The chain employs TRBV28 and TRBJ1-5, with 8 bases matching TRBD1. With V trimmed by 7 bases and J by 6 bases, 11 bases remained unmatched. Germline loops: CDR1 MDHEN, CDR2 SYDVKM. The CDR3 runs 15 residues. In nucleotides, the CDR3 is TGTGCCAGCAAGAGAGGACAGGGAGTATCTCAGCCCCAGCATTTT. Amino acids: CASKRGQGVSQPQHF.

The rearrangement uses TRBV7-9 and TRBJ1-3; D unresolved. Germline-derived CDR1 and CDR2 are SEHNR and FQNEAQ (reference sequence). The CDR3 extends over 15 amino acids. V was clipped by 2 bases and J by 4 bases, with 12 bases between them. The CDR3 region is CASSLSVRAGNTIYF. CDR3 nucleotides: TGTGCCAGCAGCTTATCCGTGAGGGCCGGAAACACCATATATTTT.

This chain uses TRBV21-1 with TRBJ1-1; TRBD1 is taken as the D call from the table, unchecked against the DNA. TRBV21-1 is shown as a pseudogene. This CDR3 comprises 16 residues. Here the CDR3 DNA reads TGTGCCAGCAGCATCAAGGACAGGGGGCCGAACACTGAAGCTTTCTTT. Amino acid sequence: CASSIKDRGPNTEAFF.

V and J are TRBV6-6 and TRBJ2-2; D might be TRBD1 (5 bases). V lost 0 bases, J lost 6 bases, and 11 bases lay in between. CDR1 MNHNY and CDR2 SVGAGI come from the germline V gene (reference sequence). This CDR3 region has 15 residues. CDR3 sequence (DNA): TGTGCCAGCAGTTACTCGTCAGGGTTGGCCGGGGAGCTGTTTTTT. The encoded protein is CASSYSSGLAGELFF.

DNA for the CDR3: TGTGCCAGCAGCGTAACAGGGGAAGAGCAGTACTTC. It codes for CASSVTGEEQYF. The chain joins TRBV9 to TRBJ2-7; 7 bases fit TRBD1. CDR1 and CDR2 from the germline V gene are SGDLS and YYNGEE. The CDR3 covers 12 residues. V shed 1 base, J shed 7 bases, and the junction held 2 bases outside the gene matches.

Only a few counts were recorded for this clone. V and J are TRBV28 and TRBJ2-2, with 7 bases matching TRBD2. The CDR3 is made up of 15 amino acids. Trimming took 5 bases from V and 5 from J; bases not matched to a gene: 8. CDR1 and CDR2 from the germline V gene are MDHEN and SYDVKM. The CDR3 DNA reads TGTGCCAGCAGTCTAGGGACGGGAGGTACCGGGGAGCTGTTTTTT. It codes for CASSLGTGGTGELFF. The full variable domain, completed using reference TRBV28 and TRBJ2-2, is DVKVTQSSRYLVKRTGEKVFLECVQDMDHENMFWYRQDPGLGLRLIYFSYDVKMKEKGDIPEGYSVSREKKERFSLILESASTNQTSMYLCASSLGTGGTGELFFGEGSRLTVL.

The chain combines TRBV27 with TRBJ2-1; 9 bases are shared with TRBD2. Unmatched junction bases numbered 3, after V lost 6 bases and J lost 0 bases. This CDR3 comprises 15 residues. CDR1 is MNHEY and CDR2 is SMNVEV in the germline V gene (reference sequence). The CDR3 bases are TGTGCCAGCAGCTATAGCGGGAGCTCCTACAATGAGCAGTTCTTC. As protein: CASSYSGSSYNEQFF.

The rearrangement links TRBV10-3 to TRBJ2-3; tentatively, D is TRBD2 (6 bases). V shed 6 bases and J shed 3 bases, with 19 bases lying between them. This CDR3 spans 16 amino acids. Germline CDR1 ENHRY, CDR2 SYGVKD. Here the CDR3 reads CAISLRDSGPTDTQYF. DNA for the CDR3: TGTGCCATCAGCCTCCGGGACTCCGGACCTACAGATACGCAGTATTTT.

This chain links TRBV7-2 with TRBJ1-5; TRBD1 might be the D (6 bases). Trimming removed 1 base from V and 2 bases from J, with 9 bases in between. The CDR3 covers 15 residues. In germline, CDR1 is SGHTA, CDR2 FQGNSA. In DNA, the CDR3 is TGTGCCAGCAGCTTAGACAGGGCTGGCAATCAGCCCCAGCATTTT. Its protein is CASSLDRAGNQPQHF.

The rearrangement links TRBV4-1 to TRBJ2-1; 9 bases match TRBD2. The trim removed 1 base at V and 7 bases at J, leaving 11 bases unmatched. Germline lookup yields CDR1 MGHRA and CDR2 YSYEKL. This CDR3 is built from 17 residues. This CDR3 is CASSQVTGGRALNEQFF. CDR3 DNA: TGCGCCAGCAGCCAAGTTACCGGCGGGAGGGCCTTGAATGAGCAGTTCTTC.

DNA for the CDR3: TGCAGCGTTGATCGGGCGGAGGGACCGGCAAGGTACTTC. It codes for CSVDRAEGPARYF. The chain carries TRBV29-1 and TRBJ2-5, with D possibly being TRBD2 (6 bases). V lost 3 bases, J lost 13 bases, and 21 bases lay in between. The CDR3 covers 13 residues. From germline, CDR1 is SQVTM and CDR2 ANQGSEA.

The chain recombines TRBV7-9 with TRBJ2-7; D possibly corresponds to TRBD2 (5 bases). Germline CDR1 SEHNR, CDR2 FQNEAQ (reference sequence). V lost 0 bases and J 2 bases, leaving 8 bases between the germline ends. CDR3 length: 14 residues. The CDR3 reads CASSLAGVAYEQYF. The CDR3 DNA sequence: TGTGCCAGCAGCTTAGCCGGGGTCGCCTACGAGCAGTACTTC.

V is TRBV7-9 and J is TRBJ1-1; D ambiguous. The germline CDR1 and CDR2 sequences are SEHNR and FQNEAQ (reference sequence). The CDR3 is 11 amino acids. Trimming removed 1 base from V and 7 bases from J, with 4 bases in between. CDR3 sequence: CASSLGSEAFF. The CDR3 nucleotides are TGTGCCAGCAGCTTAGGCAGTGAAGCTTTCTTT.

This chain connects TRBV4-3 to TRBJ2-7, with TRBD1 identical over 9 bases. CDR3 length: 16 amino acids. Germline V gene sequence: CDR1 LGHNA, CDR2 YSLEER. The trim removed 1 base at V and 5 bases at J, leaving 9 bases unmatched. This chain's CDR3 is CASSQVGGQGFDEQYF. Written as DNA, the CDR3 is TGCGCCAGCAGCCAAGTCGGGGGACAGGGTTTCGACGAGCAGTACTTC.

On this clone itself: The germline gene is not matched at one end of the junction; a read error may be the cause. The chain carries TRBV7-9 and TRBJ1-1, with D perhaps TRBD1 (5 bases). Per the germline V gene, CDR1 is SEHNR and CDR2 is FQNEAQ (reference sequence). The CDR3 is 16 residues long. The CDR3 nucleotides are TGTTCCAGCAGCCCTAGTTGGGGCACCGTGAACACTGAAGCTTTCTTT. The encoded protein is CSSSPSWGTVNTEAFF.